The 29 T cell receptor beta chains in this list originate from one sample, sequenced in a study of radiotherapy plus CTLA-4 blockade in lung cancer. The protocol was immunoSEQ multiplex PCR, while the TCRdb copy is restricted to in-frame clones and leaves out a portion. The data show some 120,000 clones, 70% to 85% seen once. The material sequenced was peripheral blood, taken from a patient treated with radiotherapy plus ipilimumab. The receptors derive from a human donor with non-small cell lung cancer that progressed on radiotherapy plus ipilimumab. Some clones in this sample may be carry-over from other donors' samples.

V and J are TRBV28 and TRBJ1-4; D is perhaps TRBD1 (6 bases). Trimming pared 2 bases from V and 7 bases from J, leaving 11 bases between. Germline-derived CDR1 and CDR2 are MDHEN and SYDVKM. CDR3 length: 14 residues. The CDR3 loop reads CASSLIRRGEKLFF. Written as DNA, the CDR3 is TGTGCCAGCAGTTTAATACGCAGGGGTGAAAAACTGTTTTTT. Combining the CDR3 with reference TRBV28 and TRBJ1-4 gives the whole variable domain DVKVTQSSRYLVKRTGEKVFLECVQDMDHENMFWYRQDPGLGLRLIYFSYDVKMKEKGDIPEGYSVSREKKERFSLILESASTNQTSMYLCASSLIRRGEKLFFGSGTQLSVL.

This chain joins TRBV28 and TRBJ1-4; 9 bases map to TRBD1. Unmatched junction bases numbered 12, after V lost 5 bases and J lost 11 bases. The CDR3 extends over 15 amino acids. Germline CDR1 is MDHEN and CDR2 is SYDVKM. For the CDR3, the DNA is TGTGCCAGCAGTGCATACAGGGGGCAGTACGTGAAACTGTTTTTT. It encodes CASSAYRGQYVKLFF. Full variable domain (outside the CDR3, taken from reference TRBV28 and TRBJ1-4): DVKVTQSSRYLVKRTGEKVFLECVQDMDHENMFWYRQDPGLGLRLIYFSYDVKMKEKGDIPEGYSVSREKKERFSLILESASTNQTSMYLCASSAYRGQYVKLFFGSGTQLSVL.

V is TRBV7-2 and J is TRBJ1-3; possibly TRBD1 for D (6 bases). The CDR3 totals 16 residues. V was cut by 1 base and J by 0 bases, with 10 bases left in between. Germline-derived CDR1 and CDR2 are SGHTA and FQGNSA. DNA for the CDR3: TGTGCCAGCAGCTTAGACAGGGCTTACTCTGGAAACACCATATATTTT. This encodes CASSLDRAYSGNTIYF.

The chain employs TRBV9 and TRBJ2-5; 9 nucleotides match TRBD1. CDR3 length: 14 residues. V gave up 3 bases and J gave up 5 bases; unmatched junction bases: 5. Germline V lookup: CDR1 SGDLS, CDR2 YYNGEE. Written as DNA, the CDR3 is TGTGCCAGCAGCGAGACAGGGGGAGGGGAGACCCAGTACTTC. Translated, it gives CASSETGGGETQYF.

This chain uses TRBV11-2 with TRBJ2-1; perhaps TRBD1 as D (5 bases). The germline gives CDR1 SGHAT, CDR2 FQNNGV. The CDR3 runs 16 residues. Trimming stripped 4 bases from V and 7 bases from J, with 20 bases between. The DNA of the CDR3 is TGTGCCAGCAGCTCCTTCTTCACCCAGGGCCGGAATGAGCAGTTCTTC. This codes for CASSSFFTQGRNEQFF.

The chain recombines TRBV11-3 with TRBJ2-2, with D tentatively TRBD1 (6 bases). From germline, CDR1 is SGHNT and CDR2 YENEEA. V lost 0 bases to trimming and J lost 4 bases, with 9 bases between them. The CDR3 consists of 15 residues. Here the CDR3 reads CASSLEQGGTGELFF. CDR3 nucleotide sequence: TGTGCCAGCAGCTTAGAACAGGGTGGCACCGGGGAGCTGTTTTTT.

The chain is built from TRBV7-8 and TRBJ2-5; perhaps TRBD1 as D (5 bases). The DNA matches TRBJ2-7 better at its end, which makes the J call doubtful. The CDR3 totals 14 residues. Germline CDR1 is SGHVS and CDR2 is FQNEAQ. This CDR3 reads CASSSTPTQGEQYF. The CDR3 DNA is TGTGCCAGCAGCTCGACCCCCACCCAGGGCGAGCAGTACTTC.

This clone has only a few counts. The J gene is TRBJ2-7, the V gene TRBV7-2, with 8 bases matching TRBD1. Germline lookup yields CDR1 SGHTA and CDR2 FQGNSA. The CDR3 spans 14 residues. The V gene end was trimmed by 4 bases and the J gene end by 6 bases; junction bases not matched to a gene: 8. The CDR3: CASSSSPGTGEQYF. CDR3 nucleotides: TGTGCCAGCAGCTCATCTCCAGGGACAGGCGAGCAGTACTTC.

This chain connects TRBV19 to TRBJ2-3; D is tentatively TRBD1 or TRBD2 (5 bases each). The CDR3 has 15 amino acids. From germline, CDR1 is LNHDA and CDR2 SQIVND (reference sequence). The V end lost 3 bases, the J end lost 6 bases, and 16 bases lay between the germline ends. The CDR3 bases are TGTGCCAGTAGTATCTTTAGGGACGGTGGGGATACGCAGTATTTT. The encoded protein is CASSIFRDGGDTQYF.

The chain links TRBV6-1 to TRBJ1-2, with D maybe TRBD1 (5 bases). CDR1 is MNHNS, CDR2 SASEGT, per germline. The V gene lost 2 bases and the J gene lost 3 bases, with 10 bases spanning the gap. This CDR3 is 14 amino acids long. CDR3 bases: TGTGCCAGCAGTGAACAGGGTAGGGACTATGGCTACACCTTC. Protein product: CASSEQGRDYGYTF.

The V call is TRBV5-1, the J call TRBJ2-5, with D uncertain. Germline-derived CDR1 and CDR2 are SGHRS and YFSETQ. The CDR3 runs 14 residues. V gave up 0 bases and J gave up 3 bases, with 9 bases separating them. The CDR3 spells CASSLDSGEETQYF. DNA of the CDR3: TGCGCCAGCAGCTTGGATTCAGGTGAAGAGACCCAGTACTTC.

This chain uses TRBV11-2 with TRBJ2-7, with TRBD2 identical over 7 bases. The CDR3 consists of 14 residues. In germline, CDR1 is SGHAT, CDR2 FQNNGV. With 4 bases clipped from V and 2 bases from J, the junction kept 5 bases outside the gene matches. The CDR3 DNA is TGTGCCAGCAGCTCCGTGGCGGGGGCCTACGAGCAGTACTTC. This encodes CASSSVAGAYEQYF.

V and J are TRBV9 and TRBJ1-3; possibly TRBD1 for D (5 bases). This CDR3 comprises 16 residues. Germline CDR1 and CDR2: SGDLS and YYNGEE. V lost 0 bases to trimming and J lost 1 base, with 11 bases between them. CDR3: CASSVGGRASGNTIYF. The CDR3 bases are TGTGCCAGCAGCGTAGGGGGGAGGGCGTCTGGAAACACCATATATTTT.

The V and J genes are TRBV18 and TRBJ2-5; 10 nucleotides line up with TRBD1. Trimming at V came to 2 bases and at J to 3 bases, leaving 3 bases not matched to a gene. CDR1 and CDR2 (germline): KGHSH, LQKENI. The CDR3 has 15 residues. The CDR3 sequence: CASSPRGTGEETQYF. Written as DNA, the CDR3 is TGTGCCAGCTCACCAAGGGGGACAGGGGAAGAGACCCAGTACTTC.

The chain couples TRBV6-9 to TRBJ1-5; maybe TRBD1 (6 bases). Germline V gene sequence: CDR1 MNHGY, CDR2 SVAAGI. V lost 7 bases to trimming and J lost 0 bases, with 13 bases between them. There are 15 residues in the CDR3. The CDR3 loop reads CASTGQCYSNQPQHF. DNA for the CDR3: TGTGCCAGCACCGGACAGTGTTATAGCAATCAGCCCCAGCATTTT.

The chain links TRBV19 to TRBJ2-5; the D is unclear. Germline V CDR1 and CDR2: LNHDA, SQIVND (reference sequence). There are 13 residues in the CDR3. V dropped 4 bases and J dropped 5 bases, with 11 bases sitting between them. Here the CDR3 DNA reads TGTGCCAGTAGTAATTATGTATACGAGACCCAGTACTTC. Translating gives CASSNYVYETQYF.

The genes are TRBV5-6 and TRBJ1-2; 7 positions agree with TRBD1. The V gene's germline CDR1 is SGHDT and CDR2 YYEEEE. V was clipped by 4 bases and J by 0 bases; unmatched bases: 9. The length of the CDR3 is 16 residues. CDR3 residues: CASSATLTGTNYGYTF. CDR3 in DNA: TGTGCCAGCAGCGCGACCCTGACAGGGACTAACTATGGCTACACCTTC.

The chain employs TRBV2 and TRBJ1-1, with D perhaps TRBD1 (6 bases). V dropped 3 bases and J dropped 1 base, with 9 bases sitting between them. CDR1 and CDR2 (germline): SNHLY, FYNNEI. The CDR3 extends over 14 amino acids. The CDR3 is CASSDRGQNTEAFF. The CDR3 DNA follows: TGTGCCAGCAGTGATCGGGGACAGAACACTGAAGCTTTCTTT. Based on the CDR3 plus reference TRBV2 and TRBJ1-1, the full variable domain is EPEVTQTPSHQVTQMGQEVILRCVPISNHLYFYWYRQILGQKVEFLVSFYNNEISEKSEIFDDQFSVERPDGSNFTLKIRSTKLEDSAMYFCASSDRGQNTEAFFGQGTRLTVV.

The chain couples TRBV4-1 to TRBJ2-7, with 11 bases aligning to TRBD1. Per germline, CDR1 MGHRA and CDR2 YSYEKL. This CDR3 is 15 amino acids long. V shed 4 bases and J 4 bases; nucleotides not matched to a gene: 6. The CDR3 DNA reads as TGCGCCAGCAGCCGACCGGGACAGGGGGTGTACGAGCAGTACTTC. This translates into CASSRPGQGVYEQYF.

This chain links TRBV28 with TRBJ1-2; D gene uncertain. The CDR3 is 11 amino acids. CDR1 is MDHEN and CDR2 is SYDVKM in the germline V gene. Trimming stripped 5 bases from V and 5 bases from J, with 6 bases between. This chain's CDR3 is CASSPGYGYTF. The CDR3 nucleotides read TGTGCCAGCAGTCCCGGTTATGGCTACACCTTC.

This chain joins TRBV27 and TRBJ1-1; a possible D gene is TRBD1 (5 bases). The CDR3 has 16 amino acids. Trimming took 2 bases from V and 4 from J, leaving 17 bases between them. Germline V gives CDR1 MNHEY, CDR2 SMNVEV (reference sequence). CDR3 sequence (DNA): TGTGCCAGCAGTTTAAAGGCAGGGTGGGAGGTCACTGAAGCTTTCTTT. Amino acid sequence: CASSLKAGWEVTEAFF.

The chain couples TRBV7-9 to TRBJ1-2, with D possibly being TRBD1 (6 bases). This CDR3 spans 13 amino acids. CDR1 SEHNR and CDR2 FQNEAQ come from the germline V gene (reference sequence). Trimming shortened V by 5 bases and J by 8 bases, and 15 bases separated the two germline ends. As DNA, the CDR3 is TGTGCCAGCAGCCCCACCGGGACATACGGCTACACCTTC. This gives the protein CASSPTGTYGYTF. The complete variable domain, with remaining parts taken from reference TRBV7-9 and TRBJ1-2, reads DTGVSQNPRHKITKRGQNVTFRCDPISEHNRLYWYRQTLGQGPEFLTYFQNEAQLEKSRLLSDRFSAERPKGSFSTLEIQRTEQGDSAMYLCASSPTGTYGYTFGSGTRLTVV.

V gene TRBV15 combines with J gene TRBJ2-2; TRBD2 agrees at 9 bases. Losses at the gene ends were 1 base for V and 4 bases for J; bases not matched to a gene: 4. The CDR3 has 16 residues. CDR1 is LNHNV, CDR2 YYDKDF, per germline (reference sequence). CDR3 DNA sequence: TGTGCCACCAGCAGAGGCCAGCGGGGGGCCACCGGGGAGCTGTTTTTT. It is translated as CATSRGQRGATGELFF. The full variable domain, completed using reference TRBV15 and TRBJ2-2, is DAMVIQNPRYQVTQFGKPVTLSCSQTLNHNVMYWYQQKSSQAPKLLFHYYDKDFNNEADTPDNFQSRRPNTSFCFLDIRSPGLGDTAMYLCATSRGQRGATGELFFGEGSRLTVL.

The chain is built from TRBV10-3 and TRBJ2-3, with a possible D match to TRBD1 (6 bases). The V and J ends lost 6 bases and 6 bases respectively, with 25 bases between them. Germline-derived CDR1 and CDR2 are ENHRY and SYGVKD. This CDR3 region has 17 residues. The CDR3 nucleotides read TGTGCCATCAGAGAATTTAGGGCGGACAGCCACCCTGATACGCAGTATTTT. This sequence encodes CAIREFRADSHPDTQYF.

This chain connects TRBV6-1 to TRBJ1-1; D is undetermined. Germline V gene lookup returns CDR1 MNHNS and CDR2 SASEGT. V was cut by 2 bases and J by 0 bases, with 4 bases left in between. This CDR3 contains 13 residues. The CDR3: CASSERVNTEAFF. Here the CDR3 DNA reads TGTGCCAGCAGTGAAAGGGTGAACACTGAAGCTTTCTTT.

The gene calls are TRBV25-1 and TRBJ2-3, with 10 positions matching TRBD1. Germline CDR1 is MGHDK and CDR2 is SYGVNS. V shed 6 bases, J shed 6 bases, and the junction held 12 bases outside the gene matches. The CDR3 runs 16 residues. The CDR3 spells CASRSGQGGFVDTQYF. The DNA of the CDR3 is TGTGCCAGCAGGTCAGGACAGGGGGGATTTGTTGATACGCAGTATTTT.

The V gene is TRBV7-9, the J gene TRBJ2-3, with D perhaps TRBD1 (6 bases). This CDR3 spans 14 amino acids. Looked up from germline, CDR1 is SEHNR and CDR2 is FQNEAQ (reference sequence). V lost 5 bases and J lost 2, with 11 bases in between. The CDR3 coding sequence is TGTGCCAGCAGCCACAGGGCCTCCACAGATACGCAGTATTTT. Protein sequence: CASSHRASTDTQYF.

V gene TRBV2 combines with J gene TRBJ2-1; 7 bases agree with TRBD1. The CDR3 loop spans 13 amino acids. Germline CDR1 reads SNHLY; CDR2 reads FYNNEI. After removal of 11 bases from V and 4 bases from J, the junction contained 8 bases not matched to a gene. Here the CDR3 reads CAGTGTAYNEQFF. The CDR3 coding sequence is TGTGCCGGCACCGGGACAGCTTACAATGAGCAGTTCTTC.

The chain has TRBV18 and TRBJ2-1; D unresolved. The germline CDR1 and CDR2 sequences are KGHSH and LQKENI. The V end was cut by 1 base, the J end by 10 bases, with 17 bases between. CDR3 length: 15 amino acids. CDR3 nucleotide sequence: TGTGCCAGCTCACCACGTACGGACCGCGGTGAGGAGCAGTTCTTC. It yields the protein CASSPRTDRGEEQFF.